This T cell receptor beta chain was found in a study of identical twins. Study outcomes and limitations: Models underestimated TCR alpha sharing (out-of-frame) in monozygotic twins. It was cross-sectional statistical analysis, not following the same donors, that the conclusions relied on.

As to this clonotype: The antigen is not known.

Germline-derived CDR1 and CDR2 are SQVTM and ANQGSEA. This CDR3 has 13 residues. V gave up 4 bases and J gave up 7 bases; unmatched junction bases: 4. Unique molecular identifiers were present on cDNA, and template switching added a universal primer site. TCRdb passed the 5' RACE reads through MiXCR, listing each CDR3 protein once. The sample includes some 1,700,000 distinct CDR3 sequences, more than 30% of them seen just once. Sequencing used cord blood. The chain is built from TRBV29-1 and TRBJ2-7, with 13 nucleotides matching TRBD2. This TCR derives from a newborn girl in good health. In DNA, the CDR3 is TGCAGCGTTGGGACTAGCGGGAGAGATGAGCAGTACTTC. It is translated as CSVGTSGRDEQYF.